This T cell receptor beta chain was identified in a study of regulatory T cells in long-lasting Graves disease (dated by TCRdb to the early 2020s). Background for the entire study: Patients with newly diagnosed Graves' disease had been on antithyroid drugs for under 3 months. The study took place in China and was registered as a clinical trial. A total of 35 or so samples were covered by TCR sequencing, comprising some 13 persistent and approximately 20 newly diagnosed Graves' disease patients. Peripheral blood TCR sequencing and RNA sequencing compared persistent Graves' disease patients with newly diagnosed Graves' disease patients. Broad study findings and their caveats: Peripheral blood alone was examined, since thyroid tissue, which constituted the primary lesion, could not be accessed. Compared with newly diagnosed patients, persistent Graves' disease patients had lower TCR Shannon entropy and fewer highly expanded clones, which suggests clonal expansion. Persistent disease showed preferential use of TRBV28, TRBJ1-2 and TRBJ2-5, whereas newly diagnosed disease favored TRBV20-1 and TRBJ2-1. Sequencing and analysis were restricted to the TCR beta chain. More public clonotypes were shared among persistent patients (under 3,000) than among newly diagnosed patients (966). As a limitation, the authors acknowledged that the small sample size may reduce accuracy.

This clonotype was picked up a small number of times. Its antigen target is currently unknown. Base qualities are not at hand, and no much larger clone is one base apart. In the paper's terms, the time point label means: newly diagnosed GD, antithyroid drugs for less than 3 months. For both TCR sequencing and RNA sequencing, RNA was extracted from PBMCs in TRIzol. The diagnosis of Graves' disease followed American Thyroid Association guidelines. Patients for the study were recruited at an endocrinology department in Xi'an, China. Each patient gave around 9 milliliters of peripheral blood, collected in an EDTA anticoagulant tube. Ficoll Paque Plus density gradient separation was used to isolate PBMCs, and no further T cell sorting was performed. An Agilent 2100 Bioanalyzer and agarose gel were used to check RNA quality, while a NanoDrop 2000 measured RNA concentration. According to the germline V gene (reference sequence), CDR1 reads LNHNV and CDR2 reads YYDKDF. V loses 4 bases, J loses 2 bases, and the germline ends lie 11 bases apart. Counted from cysteine to phenylalanine, this CDR3 has 14 amino acids. Kept here is only the CDR3 DNA, which spans 42 bases and is read in frame from base 1.

Libraries were constructed by multiplex PCR. These reads were obtained on an Illumina HiSeq 4000. CDR3 regions were amplified by Arm-PCR with iRepertoire HTBI primers to construct TCR beta libraries. Before sequencing, the PCR products went through gel purification. For the original study's pipeline: A total of 62 TRBV and some 15 TRBJ segments were identified across samples and were used for gene usage analysis of CDR3 amino acid clonotypes. Filtered high-quality paired reads were merged into contigs using COPE and FqMerger. BLAST was used to align contigs to IMGT TRBV, TRBD and TRBJ reference genes, and CDR3 was defined according to IMGT. Clonotypes above 0.1% frequency were classified as highly expanded clones. Shannon entropy was used to measure repertoire diversity, and the Gini coefficient was used to measure V-J evenness. Public clonotypes were defined as clonotypes shared by more than one individual. TCRdb passed the public sequencing reads through fastp at Q25 and MiXCR, retaining productive beta sequences. Duplicate CDR3 protein sequences are folded into a single record with the most common DNA and genes. These V and J calls originate from TCRdb's pipeline instead of the authors' own analysis. The sample has about 470,000 distinct CDR3 sequences on record, 14% to 15% of them singletons. In total, the top ten clones hold approximately 16% of the sample.

The same specimen was also included in a second study, on T cells in Graves' hyperthyroidism and ophthalmopathy. According to the second study: Stable Graves' hyperthyroidism was defined as no progression to ophthalmopathy during 18 months of follow-up. Hyperthyroidism patients were newly diagnosed, had a disease duration of under 2 months, and were aged 18 to 65 years. Any patient with an uncontrolled infection, another autoimmune disease, pregnancy or lactation was excluded. Diagnoses relied on clinical symptoms, serum thyroxine and TRAb, thyroid ultrasound and orbital computed tomography. The first round of RT-PCR for the TCR CDR3 was performed with the HTBI primer set and the Qiagen OneStep RT-PCR kit. Blood samples also contained most of the expanded thyroid clonotypes (frequency above 0.001), which suggests that blood repertoires may reflect thyroid immune responses. Ophthalmopathy was separated from stable hyperthyroidism by a 13 V-J signature model, with 87.88% sensitivity and just over 81% specificity obtained in cross-validation and 80%/75% obtained in testing. During validation, the model predicted progression to ophthalmopathy a median of around 7 months ahead of onset, with more than 55% sensitivity and about 72% specificity. A discovery cohort of about 96 patients, roughly 45 with Graves' ophthalmopathy and roughly 59 with stable Graves' hyperthyroidism, was used to find distinguishing TCR V-J signatures. Prospective prediction of ophthalmopathy was tested in an independent validation cohort consisting of about 20 hyperthyroidism patients and around 17 patients who later progressed to ophthalmopathy. The 80 to 100 discovery patients were randomly divided into training and test sets at a 7:3 ratio. In about 6 Graves' hyperthyroidism patients, the study also compared T-cell repertoires from thyroid tissue with T-cell repertoires from blood. After sampling, hyperthyroidism patients received methimazole starting at 30 mg daily, and ophthalmopathy patients received high-dose intravenous methylprednisolone. The libraries were constructed in a second round of multiplex PCR and then size-selected and purified. Sequencing of the libraries was done on an Illumina HiSeq2000 using paired-end 100 bp reads. SOAPnuke was used to process the raw data, with reads discarded if the reads contained adapters or uncalled bases, had a mean Phred below 15, or lacked an exact constant-primer or identifier match. COPE v1.2.5 was used to merge the high-quality paired reads, and each unique nucleotide sequence was defined as a clonotype. MiTCR v1.1 was used to align the clonotypes against IMGT TRBV, TRBD and TRBJ reference segments. Only V-J combinations with frequency above 0.0001, covering about 99% of repertoires, were analysed. The TCS score was defined as F50 (clonal expansion) divided by E x V (chaos), with BLOSUM62-based TCRdist calculated between CDR3 peptides within each V-J. Welch's t-statistics and random forest reduced roughly 540 V-J features to 13, which were used in a naive Bayes classifier (R e1071). Sample size was not statistically predetermined, and investigators were not blinded to group allocation. The paper reports TCR Vbeta CDR3 sequencing of approximately 130 peripheral blood samples: 40 or so ophthalmopathy, roughly 74 hyperthyroidism and around 17 progressor patients.

The V and J genes are TRBV15 and TRBJ1-2; matching of 6 bases hints at TRBD1 as the D gene. The source was peripheral blood mononuclear cells (PBMCs), collected at new diagnosis, from a patient treated with antithyroid drugs. The TCR was taken from a woman aged 25-40 years with Graves disease. Donor details come from another sample of the same person, matched by shared clones. The DNA is as follows: TGTGCCACCAGCAACAGGGAGAGCAACTATGGCTACACCTTC. Its protein product is CATSNRESNYGYTF.